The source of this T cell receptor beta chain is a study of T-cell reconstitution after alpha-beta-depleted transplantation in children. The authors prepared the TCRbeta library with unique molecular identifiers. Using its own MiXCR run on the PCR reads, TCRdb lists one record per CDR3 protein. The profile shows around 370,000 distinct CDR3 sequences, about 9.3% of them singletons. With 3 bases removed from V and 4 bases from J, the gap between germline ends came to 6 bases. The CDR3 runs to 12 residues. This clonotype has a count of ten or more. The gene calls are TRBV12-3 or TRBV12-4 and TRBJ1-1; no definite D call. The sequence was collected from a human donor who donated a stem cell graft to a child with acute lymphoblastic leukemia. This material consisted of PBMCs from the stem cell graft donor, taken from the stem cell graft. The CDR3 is CASSFPGTEAFF. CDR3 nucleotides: TGTGCCAGCAGTTTCCCAGGCACTGAAGCTTTCTTT.